The 8 T cell receptor beta chains below were found in one sample sequenced in a study of T cells after yellow fever vaccination. TCRdb itself ran the 5' RACE reads through MiXCR, one entry per CDR3 protein. The table lists about 330,000 distinct CDR3 sequences, about 8.3% of them singletons. The material was PBMCs, obtained about 41 days after the first yellow fever vaccination. All receptors derive from a man between 18 and 29 years old who received the YFV17D yellow fever vaccine.

Ten or more counts support this clonotype. V usage is TRBV7-9 and J usage is TRBJ2-2, with D possibly matching TRBD2 (6 bases). The V end lost 1 base, the J end lost 0 bases, and 9 bases lay between the germline ends. The germline CDR1 and CDR2 sequences are SEHNR and FQNEAQ (reference sequence). This CDR3 is 16 amino acids long. The CDR3 coding sequence is TGTGCCAGCAGCTTAGGCGGGACTGCGAACACCGGGGAGCTGTTTTTT. This translates into CASSLGGTANTGELFF.

The chain joins TRBV27 to TRBJ1-6, with TRBD1 matching over 7 bases. V was pared by 5 bases and J by 9 bases, with 7 bases of the junction left unmatched. Germline V CDR1 and CDR2: MNHEY, SMNVEV (reference sequence). The CDR3 contains 14 residues. CDR3 sequence: CASSMPGQTSPLHF. In DNA form, the CDR3 reads TGTGCCAGCAGTATGCCGGGACAGACTTCACCCCTCCACTTT.

This clonotype was counted only a few times. The J gene is TRBJ1-5, the V gene TRBV10-3; no definite D call. The ends were cut back, 10 bases at V and 4 bases at J, with 14 bases in the middle. CDR3 length equals 13 residues. Germline values: CDR1 ENHRY, CDR2 SYGVKD. The CDR3 DNA reads as TGTGCCAACTGGGAGGTTAAAAATCAGCCCCAGCATTTT. Translation: CANWEVKNQPQHF.

This chain uses TRBV12-3 or TRBV12-4 with TRBJ1-5, with D unresolved. This CDR3 contains 15 residues. Trimming removed 6 bases from V and 0 bases from J, with 12 bases in between. In DNA form, the CDR3 reads TGTGCCAGCAGGCTTGGAGACTATAGCAATCAGCCCCAGCATTTT. This translates into CASRLGDYSNQPQHF.

The chain employs TRBV15 and TRBJ2-1; 10 bases agree with TRBD2. V trimming: 3 bases; J trimming: 5 bases; junction bases outside the gene matches: 4. The germline CDR1 and CDR2 sequences are LNHNV and YYDKDF (reference sequence). The length of the CDR3 is 15 residues. The CDR3 region has the DNA TGTGCCACCAGCAGTATCGGACTAGCGGACAATGAGCAGTTCTTC. Translated, it gives CATSSIGLADNEQFF.

This clonotype has more than one count but fewer than ten. This sequence joins TRBV12-3 or TRBV12-4 and TRBJ1-2; D not resolved. This CDR3 is built from 13 residues. V lost 3 bases to trimming and J lost 3 bases, with 8 bases between them. DNA of the CDR3: TGTGCCAGCAGTTTTGGCTCCGACTATGGCTACACCTTC. Protein sequence: CASSFGSDYGYTF.

V usage is TRBV28 and J usage is TRBJ1-2; perhaps TRBD1 as D (6 bases). Germline V gene lookup returns CDR1 MDHEN and CDR2 SYDVKM. V lost 5 bases and J 2 bases, leaving 12 bases between the germline ends. This CDR3 has 14 amino acids. CDR3 nucleotide sequence: TGTGCCAGCAGTATCCTAACAGGGAACTATGGCTACACCTTC. It codes for CASSILTGNYGYTF.

V and J are TRBV1 and TRBJ2-1; the DNA was not used to check the table's D call, TRBD1. TRBV1 is shown as a pseudogene. The CDR3 runs 17 residues. The CDR3 protein is CTSSQDLRDSGYNEQFF. Here the CDR3 DNA reads TGCACCAGCAGCCAAGATCTCCGGGATTCGGGCTACAATGAGCAGTTCTTC.